Listed below are T cell receptor beta chains from one sample, sequenced in a study of glioma-infiltrating T cells after dendritic cell vaccination. Sequencing used immunoSEQ multiplex PCR; TCRdb keeps in-frame clones, though not all of them. This sample yields around 78,000 clones, of which around 87% are seen a single time; 2% to 2.5% belongs to the top ten. The source was blood, collected after dendritic cell vaccination. These receptor sequences come from a human donor with glioblastoma. The CDR3 runs from the conserved cysteine through the conserved F or W. D genes are given only for firm matches. Size tells how often a clone was seen (once, few, many) or the class of an expanded clone, and some rows leave it out.

j_call clone_size d_call v_call cdr3_aa cdr3_nt
TRBJ2-5 - TRBD2 TRBV9 CASSVGTSGGIQETQYF TGTGCCAGCAGCGTAGGGACTAGCGGGGGGATACAAGAGACCCAGTACTTC
TRBJ2-4 few TRBD2 TRBV4-3 CASSPGAGGRRNIQYF TGCGCCAGCAGCCCGGGGGCGGGGGGGCGCAGGAACATTCAGTACTTC
TRBJ2-3 - TRBD1 TRBV5-4 CATTQGVTDTQYF TGTGCCACGACCCAGGGGGTCACAGATACGCAGTATTTT
TRBJ1-5 - - TRBV27 CASKGDYYSNQPQHF TGTGCCAGCAAGGGAGATTATTATAGCAATCAGCCCCAGCATTTT
TRBJ1-3 - - TRBV30 CAWTYSGNTIYF TGTGCCTGGACCTACTCTGGAAACACCATATATTTT
TRBJ1-2 - TRBD1 TRBV19 CASTYGQGNYGYTF TGTGCCAGTACCTACGGACAGGGGAACTATGGCTACACCTTC
TRBJ2-7 once TRBD2 TRBV6-5 CASSLVAGGGIEQYF TGTGCCAGCAGTCTTGTGGCGGGAGGCGGGATCGAGCAGTACTTC
TRBJ2-2 - - TRBV2 CASRSRTAYDPNTGELFF TGTGCCAGCAGAAGCAGGACAGCCTACGACCCGAACACCGGGGAGCTGTTTTTT
TRBJ1-5 - - TRBV18 CASSPGQIAPWQPQHF TGTGCCAGCTCACCCGGACAGATCGCCCCTTGGCAGCCCCAGCATTTT
TRBJ2-7 - TRBD2 TRBV5-1 CASSRSGREYEQYF TGCGCCAGCAGCCGGAGCGGGAGGGAGTACGAGCAGTACTTC
TRBJ2-3 few - TRBV18 CASSPTDYTYFTDTQYF TGTGCCAGCTCACCCACCGACTACACATACTTCACAGATACGCAGTATTTT
TRBJ2-5 - TRBD2 TRBV9 CASSVAGGQETQYF TGTGCCAGCAGCGTAGCGGGGGGGCAAGAGACCCAGTACTTC
TRBJ1-5 once - TRBV9 CASSVGRGSNQPQHF TGTGCCAGCAGCGTAGGCAGGGGAAGCAATCAGCCCCAGCATTTT
TRBJ2-1 - - TRBV12-5 CASAPLSVSDNEQFF TGTGCTAGTGCACCCTTGTCCGTGTCGGACAATGAGCAGTTCTTC
TRBJ2-3 - TRBD2 TRBV11-3 CASKSGTTDTQYF TGTGCCAGCAAGAGCGGGACCACAGATACGCAGTATTTT
TRBJ2-7 - TRBD1 TRBV18 CASSRPRDSGPYEQYF TGTGCCAGCTCACGCCCCCGGGACAGTGGCCCCTACGAGCAGTACTTC
TRBJ2-1 - TRBD2 TRBV7-3 CATEEGLADFQSYNEQFF TGTGCCACTGAAGAGGGACTAGCGGATTTTCAATCCTACAATGAGCAGTTCTTC
TRBJ1-2 - - TRBV11-2 CASRPDRNYGYTF TGTGCCAGCAGACCGGACAGAAACTATGGCTACACCTTC
TRBJ1-1 - TRBD1 TRBV11-2 CASSLSTGTLKAFF TGTGCCAGCAGCCTTTCGACAGGGACCTTAAAAGCTTTCTTT
TRBJ2-7 once TRBD1 TRBV25-1 CASSESTGFTYEQYF TGTGCCAGCAGTGAGTCGACAGGGTTCACCTACGAGCAGTACTTC
TRBJ2-1 once TRBD2 TRBV29-1 CSVGTRIDEQFF TGCAGCGTTGGGACTAGGATCGATGAGCAGTTCTTC
TRBJ1-3 few - TRBV7-2 CASSSEGMGHGKGNTIYF TGTGCCAGCAGCTCAGAGGGAATGGGACACGGCAAGGGAAACACCATATATTTT
TRBJ1-3 once - TRBV5-1 CASRDQGTGNTIYF TGCGCCAGCAGAGATCAGGGAACCGGAAACACCATATATTTT
TRBJ1-2 - - TRBV7-3 CASSSGIGYGYTF TGTGCCAGCAGCTCGGGAATAGGCTATGGCTACACCTTC
TRBJ2-3 - TRBD2 TRBV5-1 CASSFGLTSASKDTQYF TGCGCCAGCAGCTTCGGGCTGACTAGCGCGTCGAAAGATACGCAGTATTTT
TRBJ1-1 - - TRBV6-1 CASSENAGYTEAFF TGTGCCAGCAGTGAAAATGCAGGGTACACTGAAGCTTTCTTT
TRBJ2-4 - TRBD2 TRBV7-2 CASSLGLLGGGIGKNIQYF TGTGCCAGCAGCTTAGGCCTCTTGGGCGGGGGGATCGGCAAAAACATTCAGTACTTC